The 3 T cell receptor beta chains below all came from one sample that was sequenced in a study of T cell clonotyping in hematopoietic cell transplantation. The time point is: recipient sample about 28 days before transplant, after cytoreduction. Libraries were prepared by immunoSEQ multiplex PCR; TCRdb keeps only in-frame clonotypes and omits some of them. The top ten clones hold 5.3% of a sample with 45,000 or so clones, roughly 80% of them seen once. This sample comprised peripheral blood mononuclear cells, obtained before stem cell transplant. These receptors came from a man in his sixties with myelodysplastic syndrome. Some clones in this sample may be carry-over from other donors' samples.

This clone was picked up one time. The chain links TRBV28 to TRBJ2-7; 11 bases are shared with TRBD1. V was pared by 4 bases and J by 3 bases, with 5 bases of the junction left unmatched. The V gene's germline CDR1 is MDHEN and CDR2 SYDVKM. The CDR3 has 15 residues. DNA for the CDR3: TGTGCCAGCAGTTCAACCGGGACAGGGGGCTACGAGCAGTACTTC. Amino acid sequence: CASSSTGTGGYEQYF.

The V gene is TRBV19, the J gene TRBJ1-3; 8 positions match TRBD1. V lost 4 bases and J lost 2; bases outside the gene matches: 13. CDR1 LNHDA and CDR2 SQIVND come from the germline V gene (reference sequence). This CDR3 has 18 amino acids. Written as DNA, the CDR3 is TGTGCCAGTAGTACTACCCGGGACAGGTACGGCCCTGGAAACACCATATATTTT. Protein product: CASSTTRDRYGPGNTIYF.

The V gene is TRBV9, the J gene TRBJ2-7; a possible D gene is TRBD1 (5 bases). Looked up from germline, CDR1 is SGDLS and CDR2 is YYNGEE. Trimming left V 4 bases short and J 2 bases short, with 19 bases between. CDR3 size: 16 residues. This CDR3 is CASSPRGDSWTYEQYF. The CDR3 nucleotides read TGTGCCAGCAGCCCCCGTGGAGACAGCTGGACCTACGAGCAGTACTTC.